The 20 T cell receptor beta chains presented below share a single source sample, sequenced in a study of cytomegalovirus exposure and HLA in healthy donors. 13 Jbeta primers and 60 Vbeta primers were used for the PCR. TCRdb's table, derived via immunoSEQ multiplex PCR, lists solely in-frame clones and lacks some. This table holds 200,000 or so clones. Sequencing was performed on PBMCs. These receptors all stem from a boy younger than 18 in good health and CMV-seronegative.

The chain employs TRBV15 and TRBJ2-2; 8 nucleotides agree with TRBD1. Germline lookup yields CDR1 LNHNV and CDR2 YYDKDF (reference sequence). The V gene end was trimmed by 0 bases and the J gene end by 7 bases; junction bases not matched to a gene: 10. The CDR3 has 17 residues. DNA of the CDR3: TGTGCCACCAGCAGAGACCGAACAGGGGGTGTCTACGGGGAGCTGTTTTTT. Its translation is CATSRDRTGGVYGELFF.

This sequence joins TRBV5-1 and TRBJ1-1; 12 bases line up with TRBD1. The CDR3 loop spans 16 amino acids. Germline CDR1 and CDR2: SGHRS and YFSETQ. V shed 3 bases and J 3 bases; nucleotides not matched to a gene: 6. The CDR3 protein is CASSWGDRGRYTEAFF. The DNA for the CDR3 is TGCGCCAGCAGCTGGGGGGACAGGGGGCGGTACACTGAAGCTTTCTTT.

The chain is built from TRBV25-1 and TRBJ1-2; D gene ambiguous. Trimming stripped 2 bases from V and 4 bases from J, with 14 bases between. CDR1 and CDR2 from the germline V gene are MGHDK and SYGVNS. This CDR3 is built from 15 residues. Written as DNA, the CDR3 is TGTGCCAGCAGTGAACCTACTGGGAGGAGCTATGGCTACACCTTC. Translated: CASSEPTGRSYGYTF.

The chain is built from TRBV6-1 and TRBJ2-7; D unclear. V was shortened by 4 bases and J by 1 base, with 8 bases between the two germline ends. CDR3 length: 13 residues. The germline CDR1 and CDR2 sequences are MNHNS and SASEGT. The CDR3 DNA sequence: TGTGCCAGCAGTGTGAGCAATTCCTACGAGCAGTACTTC. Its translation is CASSVSNSYEQYF.

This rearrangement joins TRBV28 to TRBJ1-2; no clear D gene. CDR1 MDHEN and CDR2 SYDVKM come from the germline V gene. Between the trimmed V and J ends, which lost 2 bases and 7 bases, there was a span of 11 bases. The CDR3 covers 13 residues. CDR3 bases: TGTGCCAGCAGTTTACTAGTAACCGTTGGCTACACCTTC. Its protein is CASSLLVTVGYTF.

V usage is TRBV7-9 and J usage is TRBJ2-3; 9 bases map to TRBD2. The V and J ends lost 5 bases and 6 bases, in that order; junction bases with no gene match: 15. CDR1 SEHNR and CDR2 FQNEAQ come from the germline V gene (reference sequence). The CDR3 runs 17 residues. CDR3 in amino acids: CASSPRIGGGAKDTQYF. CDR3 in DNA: TGTGCCAGCAGCCCCCGGATTGGCGGGGGGGCCAAGGATACGCAGTATTTT.

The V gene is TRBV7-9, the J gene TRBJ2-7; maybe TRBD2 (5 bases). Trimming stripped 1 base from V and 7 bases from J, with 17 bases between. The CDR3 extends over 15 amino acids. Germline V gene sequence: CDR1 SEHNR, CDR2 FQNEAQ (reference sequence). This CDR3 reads CASSLEDSSPREQYF. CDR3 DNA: TGTGCCAGCAGCTTAGAGGACTCCTCACCGAGGGAGCAGTACTTC.

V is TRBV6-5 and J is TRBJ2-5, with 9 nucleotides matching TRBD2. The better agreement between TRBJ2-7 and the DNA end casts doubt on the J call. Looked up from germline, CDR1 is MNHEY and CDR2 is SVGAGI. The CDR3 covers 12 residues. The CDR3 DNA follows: TGTGCCACCGCGGGGGGGCCCCACGAGCAGTACTTC. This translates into CATAGGPHEQYF.

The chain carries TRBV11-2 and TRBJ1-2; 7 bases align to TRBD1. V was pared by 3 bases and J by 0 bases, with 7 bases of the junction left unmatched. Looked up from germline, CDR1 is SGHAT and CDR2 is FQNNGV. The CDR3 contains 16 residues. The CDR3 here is CASSFATGPTNYGYTF. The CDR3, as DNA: TGTGCCAGCAGCTTCGCGACAGGGCCGACTAACTATGGCTACACCTTC.

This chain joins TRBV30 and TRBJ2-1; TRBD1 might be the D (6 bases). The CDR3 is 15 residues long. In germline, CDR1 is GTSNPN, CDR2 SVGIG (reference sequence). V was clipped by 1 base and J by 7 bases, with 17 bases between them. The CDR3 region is CAWSALTGSRNEQFF. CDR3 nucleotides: TGTGCCTGGAGTGCCCTAACAGGGAGTCGAAATGAGCAGTTCTTC.

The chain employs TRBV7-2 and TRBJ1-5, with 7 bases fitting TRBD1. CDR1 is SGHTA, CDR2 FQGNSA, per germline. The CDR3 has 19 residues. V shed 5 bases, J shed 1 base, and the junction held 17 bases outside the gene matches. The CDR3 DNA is TGTGCCAGCAGCGCACACGAGCTGAGGGGGCGTGCCAGCAATCAGCCCCAGCATTTT. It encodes CASSAHELRGRASNQPQHF.

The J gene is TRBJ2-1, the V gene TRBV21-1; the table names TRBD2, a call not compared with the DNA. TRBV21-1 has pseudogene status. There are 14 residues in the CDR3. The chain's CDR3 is CASILVFPGNEQFF. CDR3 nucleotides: TGTGCCAGCATCCTAGTCTTTCCGGGGAATGAGCAGTTCTTC.

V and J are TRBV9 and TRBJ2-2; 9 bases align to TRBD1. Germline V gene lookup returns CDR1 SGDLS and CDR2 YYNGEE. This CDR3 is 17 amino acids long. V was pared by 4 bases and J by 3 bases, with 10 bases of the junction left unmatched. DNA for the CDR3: TGTGCCAGCAGCTCTCCCGCACAGGGGGCCTACACCGGGGAGCTGTTTTTT. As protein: CASSSPAQGAYTGELFF.

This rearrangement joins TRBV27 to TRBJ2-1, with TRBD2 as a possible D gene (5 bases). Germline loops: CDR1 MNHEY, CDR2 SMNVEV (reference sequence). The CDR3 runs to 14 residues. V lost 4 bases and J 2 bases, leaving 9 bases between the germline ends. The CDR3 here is CASSWTPTYNEQFF. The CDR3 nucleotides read TGTGCCAGCAGTTGGACTCCTACCTACAATGAGCAGTTCTTC.

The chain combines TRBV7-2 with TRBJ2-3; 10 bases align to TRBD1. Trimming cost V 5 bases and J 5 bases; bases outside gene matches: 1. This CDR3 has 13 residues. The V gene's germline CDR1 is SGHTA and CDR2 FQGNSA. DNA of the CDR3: TGTGCCAGCAGCAGGACAGGGGGAGATACGCAGTATTTT. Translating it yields CASSRTGGDTQYF. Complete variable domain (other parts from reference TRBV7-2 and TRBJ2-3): GAGVSQSPSNKVTEKGKDVELRCDPISGHTALYWYRQSLGQGLEFLIYFQGNSAPDKSGLPSDRFSAERTGGSVSTLTIQRTQQEDSAVYLCASSRTGGDTQYFGPGTRLTVL.

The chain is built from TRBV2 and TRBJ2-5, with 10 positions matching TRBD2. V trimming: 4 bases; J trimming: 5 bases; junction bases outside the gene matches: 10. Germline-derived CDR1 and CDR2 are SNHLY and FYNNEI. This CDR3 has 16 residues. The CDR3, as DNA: TGTGCCAGCAGTGGACTGACTAGCGGGCGTATGGAGACCCAGTACTTC. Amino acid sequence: CASSGLTSGRMETQYF.

CDR3 in DNA: TGTGCCAGTAGTTGGACCCCGGGACAGGGGGTCCATGGCTACACCTTC. Translating it yields CASSWTPGQGVHGYTF. The gene calls are TRBV19 and TRBJ1-2; 11 bases are a match to TRBD1. Germline V gives CDR1 LNHDA, CDR2 SQIVND (reference sequence). The CDR3 length is 16 residues. Trimming removed 5 bases from V and 6 bases from J; junction bases left unmatched: 11.

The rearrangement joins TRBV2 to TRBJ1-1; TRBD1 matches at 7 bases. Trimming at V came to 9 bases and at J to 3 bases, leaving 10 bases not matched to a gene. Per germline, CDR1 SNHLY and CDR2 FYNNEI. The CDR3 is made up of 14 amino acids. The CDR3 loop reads CASITSQGDTEAFF. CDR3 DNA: TGTGCCAGTATTACTTCCCAGGGGGACACTGAAGCTTTCTTT.

In DNA, the CDR3 is TGTGCCAGCAGGCGGACACTGGGTGACGAGCAGTACTTC. It codes for CASRRTLGDEQYF. The rearrangement links TRBV2 to TRBJ2-7, with D possibly TRBD1 on 5 matching bases. Trimming removed 6 bases from V and 5 bases from J, with 14 bases in between. The CDR3 runs 13 residues. In germline, CDR1 is SNHLY, CDR2 FYNNEI. The whole variable domain, filled in from reference TRBV2 and TRBJ2-7, reads EPEVTQTPSHQVTQMGQEVILRCVPISNHLYFYWYRQILGQKVEFLVSFYNNEISEKSEIFDDQFSVERPDGSNFTLKIRSTKLEDSAMYFCASRRTLGDEQYFGPGTRLTVT.

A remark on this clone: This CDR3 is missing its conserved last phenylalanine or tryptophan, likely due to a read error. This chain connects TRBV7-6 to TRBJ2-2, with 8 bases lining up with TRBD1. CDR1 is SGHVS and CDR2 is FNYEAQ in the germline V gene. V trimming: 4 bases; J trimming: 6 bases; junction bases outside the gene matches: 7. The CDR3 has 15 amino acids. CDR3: CASSYGQGFPGELFS. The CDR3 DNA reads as TGTGCCAGCAGCTACGGACAGGGATTCCCCGGGGAGCTGTTTTCT.